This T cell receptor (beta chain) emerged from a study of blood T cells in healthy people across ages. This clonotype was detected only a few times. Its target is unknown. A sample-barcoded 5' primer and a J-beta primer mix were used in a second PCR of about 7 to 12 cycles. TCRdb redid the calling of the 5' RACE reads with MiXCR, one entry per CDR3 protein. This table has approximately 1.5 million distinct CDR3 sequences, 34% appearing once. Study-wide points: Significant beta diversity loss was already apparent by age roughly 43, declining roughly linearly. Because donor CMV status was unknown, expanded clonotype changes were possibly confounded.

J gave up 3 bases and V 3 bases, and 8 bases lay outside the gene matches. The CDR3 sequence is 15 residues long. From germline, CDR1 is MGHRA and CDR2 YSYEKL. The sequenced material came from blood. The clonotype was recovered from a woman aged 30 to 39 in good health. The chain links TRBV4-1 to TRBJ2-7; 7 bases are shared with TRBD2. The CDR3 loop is CASSQPPSGLYEQYF. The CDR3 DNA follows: TGCGCCAGCAGCCAGCCGCCTAGCGGTCTCTACGAGCAGTACTTC.